A selection of T cell receptor beta chains follows, all from one sample in a study of human T cells and chemical hapten exposure. MiXCR, run by TCRdb on the RACE reads, gives a single entry per CDR3 protein. The repertoire holds 150,000 to 200,000 distinct CDR3 sequences, with about a fifth as singletons. The material sequenced was whole blood, taken in connection with sensitization to the hapten diphenylcyclopropenone (DPC). The receptors come from a woman in her 50s with alopecia areata. Some clones in this sample may be carry-over from other donors' samples. Each CDR3 is given with its conserved first and last residue. A D gene is named only where the DNA matches it firmly. Size values are once, few and many counts, or a class for expanded clones, and some rows have none.

TRBV20-1,NA,NA,TRBJ2-7,CSARGGSPYEQYF
TRBV7-2,TRBD1,few,TRBJ1-4,CASSQSGGVVKLFF
TRBV5-1,NA,NA,TRBJ1-5,CASSLEGNLNQPQHF
TRBV7-8,NA,many,TRBJ2-7,CASSPVQAGEQYF
TRBV20-1,NA,few,TRBJ2-1,CSASGSYNEQFF
TRBV20-1,TRBD2,NA,TRBJ2-1,CSASSAGRVNEQFF
TRBV11-3,TRBD1,NA,TRBJ1-2,CASSCRKTGVVSYGYTF
TRBV12-3/TRBV12-4,TRBD2,NA,TRBJ2-7,CASSQLAGSSYEQYF
TRBV6-2/TRBV6-3,NA,NA,TRBJ2-7,CASTLQGGFYEQYF
TRBV7-8,NA,few,TRBJ2-7,CASSLARREQYF
TRBV29-1,TRBD2,NA,TRBJ2-1,CSVDLREYGYNEQFF
TRBV6-5,NA,few,TRBJ1-1,CASSYPRPGGAFF
TRBV5-1,NA,few,TRBJ2-7,CASSRTVGGEQYF
TRBV20-1,TRBD2,NA,TRBJ2-2,CSAELAEYTGELFF
TRBV29-1,TRBD1,NA,TRBJ2-1,CSAWDRGNSDEQFF
TRBV6-1,NA,few,TRBJ2-3,CASSEIDFNTDTQYF
TRBV2,TRBD2,NA,TRBJ2-7,CASQTHVQSGRMYEQYF
TRBV4-1,TRBD2,few,TRBJ2-3,CASSQAGTSGRGSDTQYF
TRBV27,TRBD1,NA,TRBJ2-1,CASSLRTPGQGADEQFF
TRBV20-1,NA,few,TRBJ2-5,CSASSGQETQYF
TRBV9,TRBD2,NA,TRBJ2-1,CASSPTVSAGVVNEQFF
TRBV20-1,NA,NA,TRBJ1-2,CSARSNNYGYTF
TRBV5-1,TRBD2,few,TRBJ2-1,CASSPPSGSSYNEQFF
TRBV6-6,NA,many,TRBJ2-3,CASSAADTQYF
TRBV6-6,NA,many,TRBJ2-2,CASSTSGANTGELFF
TRBV13,TRBD1,NA,TRBJ1-2,CASSIGTGGRYGYTF
TRBV7-2,TRBD1,few,TRBJ1-5,CASSYRTGEGSQPQHF
TRBV20-1,TRBD2,NA,TRBJ2-7,CSARTSGFTSYEQYF
TRBV20-1,NA,NA,TRBJ1-1,CSARGNHMNTEAFF
TRBV2,NA,few,TRBJ2-6,CASTRASGANVLTF